Here is one TCR beta chain with its context. The data are from a study of blood T cell repertoires in COVID-19. Study background: Acute and convalescent COVID-19 samples came from the United States, Italy and Spain.

The germline V and J ends were trimmed by 7 bases and 8 bases, with 17 bases remaining between them. Per germline, CDR1 SGHVS and CDR2 FQNEAQ. This CDR3 comprises 13 residues. This table comes from immunoSEQ multiplex PCR, and its TCRdb copy is limited to in-frame clones, with some not included. The data hold 140,000 to 150,000 clones, with about 87% observed a single time. The specimen sequenced was peripheral blood. The J gene is TRBJ1-1, the V gene TRBV7-8; D possibly corresponds to TRBD1 (5 bases). The TCR was taken from a woman aged 50 to 60 with acute or convalescent COVID-19. In DNA form, the CDR3 reads TGTGCCAGCAAAAGACAGCAACTGAACGAAGCTTTCTTT. Translating it yields CASKRQQLNEAFF.